Below are 9 T cell receptor beta chains sequenced from a single sample in a study of T cells after yellow fever vaccination (dated by TCRdb to about 2019). Reading the label with the study, this specimen's treatment or condition is: live attenuated yellow fever vaccine strain. Library preparation used 5' RACE. Reads for this sample came from an Illumina HiSeq 2500. Through fastp at Q25 and MiXCR, TCRdb rebuilt clones from the public reads, retaining in-frame beta chains. For every CDR3 protein sequence, its rows merge into one entry that carries the most common genes and DNA. This sample has 450,000 to 650,000 distinct CDR3 sequences in its table, and about a fifth of those were observed once. About a sixth of the sample is in the top ten clones. This specimen consisted of PBMCs, obtained approximately 22 days after the first yellow fever vaccination. These receptors all stem from a man younger than 35 who received the YFV17D yellow fever vaccine.

The gene calls are TRBV7-9 and TRBJ1-6, with TRBD1 identical over 9 bases. CDR3 length equals 15 residues. Germline-derived CDR1 and CDR2 are SEHNR and FQNEAQ (reference sequence). The J segment lost 7 bases and the V segment lost 5 bases, leaving 6 bases of the junction unmatched. The CDR3 sequence: CASSPWTGVNSPLHF. CDR3 in DNA: TGTGCCAGCAGCCCCTGGACAGGGGTGAATTCACCCCTCCACTTT.

This sequence joins TRBV5-1 and TRBJ1-1; TRBD1 might be the D (6 bases). With 4 bases removed from V and 3 bases from J, the gap between germline ends came to 25 bases. The CDR3 runs 18 residues. The V gene's germline CDR1 is SGHRS and CDR2 YFSETQ. The CDR3 is CASSPRGADYRGDTEAFF. The CDR3 DNA follows: TGCGCCAGCAGCCCAAGGGGGGCAGACTATAGGGGAGACACTGAAGCTTTCTTT.

The chain combines TRBV7-2 with TRBJ2-5; D is possibly TRBD2 (7 bases). This CDR3 region has 15 residues. The germline V gene encodes CDR1 SGHTA and CDR2 FQGNSA. V lost 6 bases to trimming and J lost 0 bases, with 14 bases between them. Here the CDR3 reads CASSLTGGHQETQYF. DNA for the CDR3: TGTGCCAGCAGTTTGACGGGGGGCCACCAAGAGACCCAGTACTTC.

This clonotype was seen a few times. CDR3 region: CATSRDRGWHNEQFF. Here the CDR3 DNA reads TGTGCCACCAGCAGAGACAGGGGCTGGCACAATGAGCAGTTCTTC. This rearrangement joins TRBV15 to TRBJ2-1; TRBD1 might be the D (6 bases). V gave up 0 bases and J gave up 5 bases, with 11 bases separating them. The CDR3 totals 15 residues. CDR1 is LNHNV, CDR2 YYDKDF, per germline (reference sequence).

There are a few counts of this clonotype. V and J are TRBV3-1 and TRBJ2-1; D gene ambiguous. V lost 1 base to trimming and J lost 9 bases, with 13 bases between them. The CDR3 runs 14 residues. Germline CDR1 reads LGHDT; CDR2 reads YNNKEL (reference sequence). In DNA form, the CDR3 reads TGTGCCAGCAGCCAAGTAGACTCGAGGAGTGAGCAGTTCTTC. Encoded protein: CASSQVDSRSEQFF.

This clonotype has a handful of counts. The DNA for the CDR3 is TGTGCCAGCAGCACACGAGGAGATACGCAGTATTTT. Amino acid sequence: CASSTRGDTQYF. The gene calls are TRBV7-8 and TRBJ2-3; no clear D. CDR1 is SGHVS, CDR2 FQNEAQ, per germline. CDR3 length: 12 amino acids. Trimming removed 5 bases from V and 5 bases from J, with 8 bases in between.

Many counts were recorded for this clonotype. This sequence joins TRBV7-9 and TRBJ1-5, with D maybe TRBD1 (5 bases). V lost 5 bases and J lost 0, with 8 bases in between. Germline assignment: CDR1 SEHNR and CDR2 FQNEAQ (reference sequence). The CDR3 is 14 amino acids. The CDR3 sequence: CASSGTDSNQPQHF. The CDR3 DNA follows: TGTGCCAGCAGCGGGACTGATAGCAATCAGCCCCAGCATTTT.

This sequence joins TRBV29-1 and TRBJ1-1, with 7 bases identical to TRBD1. J was trimmed by 0 bases and V by 7 bases; bases with no gene match: 5. The CDR3 covers 13 residues. Germline loops: CDR1 SQVTM, CDR2 ANQGSEA. CDR3: CSAEQGLNTEAFF. The CDR3 nucleotides read TGCAGCGCCGAACAGGGGCTGAACACTGAAGCTTTCTTT. The whole variable domain, remainder taken from reference TRBV29-1 and TRBJ1-1, is SAVISQKPSRDICQRGTSLTIQCQVDSQVTMMFWYRQQPGQSLTLIATANQGSEATYESGFVIDKFPISRPNLTFSTLTVSNMSPEDSSIYLCSAEQGLNTEAFFGQGTRLTVV.

V is TRBV5-8 and J is TRBJ1-2, with a weak D call TRBD1 (5 bases). Germline CDR1 is SGHTS and CDR2 is YDEGEE. There are 14 residues in the CDR3. V was clipped by 0 bases and J by 6 bases, with 12 bases between them. The CDR3 nucleotides are TGTGCCAGCAGCTTGGGCAGGGTGGATCATGGCTACACCTTC. Its translation is CASSLGRVDHGYTF. Full variable domain (missing parts from reference TRBV5-8 and TRBJ1-2): EAGVTQSPTHLIKTRGQQATLRCSPISGHTSVYWYQQALGLGLQFLLWYDEGEERNRGNFPPRFSGRQFPNYSSELNVNALELEDSALYLCASSLGRVDHGYTFGSGTRLTVV.